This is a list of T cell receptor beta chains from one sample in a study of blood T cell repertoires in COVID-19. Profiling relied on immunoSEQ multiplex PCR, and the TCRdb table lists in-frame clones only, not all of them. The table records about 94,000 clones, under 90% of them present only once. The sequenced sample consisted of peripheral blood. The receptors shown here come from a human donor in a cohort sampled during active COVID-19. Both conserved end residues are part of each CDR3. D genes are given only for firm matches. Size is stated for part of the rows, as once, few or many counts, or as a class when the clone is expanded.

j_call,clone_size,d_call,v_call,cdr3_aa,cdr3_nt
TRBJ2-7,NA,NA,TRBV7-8,CASSSRVYEQYF,TGTGCCAGCAGCTCACGGGTCTACGAGCAGTACTTC
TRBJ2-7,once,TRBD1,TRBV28,CASTPPSGTGFYEQYF,TGTGCCAGCACCCCCCCATCTGGGACAGGGTTCTACGAGCAGTACTTC
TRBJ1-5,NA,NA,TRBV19,CASGRVGQPQHF,TGTGCCAGTGGTCGGGTCGGTCAGCCCCAGCATTTT
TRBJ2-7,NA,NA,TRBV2,CASNAGLGEQYF,TGTGCCAGCAATGCAGGGCTGGGTGAGCAGTACTTC
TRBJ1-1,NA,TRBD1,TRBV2,CASRVTGEGTEAFF,TGTGCCAGCAGAGTGACAGGGGAAGGCACTGAAGCTTTCTTT
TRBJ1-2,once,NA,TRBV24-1,CATSDASGSVRSGYTF,TGTGCCACCAGTGATGCCAGCGGGTCGGTACGAAGTGGCTACACCTTC
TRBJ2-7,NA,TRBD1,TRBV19,CASGITGGQGLEQYF,TGTGCCAGCGGGATAACCGGAGGACAGGGCCTGGAGCAGTACTTC
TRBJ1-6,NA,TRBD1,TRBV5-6,CASSFQGANNSPLHF,TGTGCCAGCAGCTTCCAGGGGGCGAATAATTCACCCCTCCACTTT
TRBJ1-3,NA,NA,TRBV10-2,CATPSITAGNTIYF,TGCGCCACCCCATCGATCACGGCTGGAAACACCATATATTTT
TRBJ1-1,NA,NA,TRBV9,CASSVGGGEEAFF,TGTGCCAGCAGCGTAGGTGGAGGGGAAGAAGCTTTCTTT
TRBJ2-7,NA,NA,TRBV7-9,CASSLGTGSFYEQYF,TGTGCCAGCAGCTTAGGCACAGGCTCCTTCTACGAGCAGTACTTC
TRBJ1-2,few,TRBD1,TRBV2,CATSWDREGGYTF,TGTGCCACCTCCTGGGACAGGGAGGGTGGCTACACCTTC
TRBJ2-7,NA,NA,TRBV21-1,CASSNRGGRNYEQYF,TGTGCCAGCAGCAACAGAGGCGGAAGAAACTACGAGCAGTACTTC
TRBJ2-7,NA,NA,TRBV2,CASSVNSGREQYF,TGTGCCAGCAGTGTTAACTCCGGTCGGGAGCAGTACTTC
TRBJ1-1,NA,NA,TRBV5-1,CASSAGTPVKAFF,TGCGCCAGCAGCGCCGGGACACCCGTAAAGGCTTTCTTT
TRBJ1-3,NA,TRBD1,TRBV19,CASSIEDRSGGNTIYF,TGTGCCAGTAGTATAGAGGACAGGTCCGGAGGAAACACCATATATTTT
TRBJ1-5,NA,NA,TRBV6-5,CASDWGGSQPQHF,TGTGCCAGCGACTGGGGGGGTAGTCAGCCCCAGCATTTT
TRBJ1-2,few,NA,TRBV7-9,CASQSTAYYGYTF,TGTGCCAGCCAGAGTACAGCCTACTATGGCTACACCTTC
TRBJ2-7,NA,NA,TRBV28,CASSPARGSVEQYF,TGTGCCAGCAGTCCGGCCCGGGGGAGCGTCGAGCAGTACTTC
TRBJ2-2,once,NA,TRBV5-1,CASSSSGTNTGELFF,TGCGCCAGCAGCTCGAGCGGAACGAACACCGGGGAGCTGTTTTTT
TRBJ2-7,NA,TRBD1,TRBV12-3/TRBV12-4,CASSKTGNGEQYF,TGTGCCAGCAGTAAGACAGGGAATGGCGAGCAGTACTTC
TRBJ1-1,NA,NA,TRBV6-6,CASRRAGTEAFF,TGTGCCAGCAGAAGGGCGGGAACTGAAGCTTTCTTT
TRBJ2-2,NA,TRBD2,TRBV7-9,CASSPSGRADTGELFF,TGTGCCAGCAGCCCTAGCGGGAGGGCCGACACCGGGGAGCTGTTTTTT
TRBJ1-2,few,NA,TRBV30,CAWSVRGTNGYTF,TGTGCCTGGAGTGTACGGGGGACGAATGGCTACACCTTC